These 30 T cell receptor beta chains came from one sample sequenced in a study of blood T cell repertoires in COVID-19. Sequencing used immunoSEQ multiplex PCR; TCRdb keeps in-frame clones, though not all of them. The sample consists of about 300,000 clones, around 86% of them appearing once. The sequenced sample was peripheral blood. The source of these receptors is a human donor in a cohort sampled during active COVID-19.

J is TRBJ2-5 and V is TRBV7-9, with no clear D. The CDR3 sequence is 16 residues long. Germline CDR1 reads SEHNR; CDR2 reads FQNEAQ (reference sequence). Trimming took off 1 base at V and 6 bases at J, with 18 bases between the two ends. The CDR3 DNA is TGTGCCAGCAGCTTAGTATCATGGGCCCAGAGCCAGACCCAGTACTTC. As protein: CASSLVSWAQSQTQYF.

V is TRBV7-8 and J is TRBJ1-6, with D perhaps matching TRBD1 (6 bases). This CDR3 contains 14 residues. Per germline, CDR1 SGHVS and CDR2 FQNEAQ. Trimming cost V 1 base and J 10 bases, with 11 bases left between them. The CDR3 DNA is TGTGCCAGCAGCTTAGTCAGGGGTGAGTCACCCCTCCACTTT. Its translation: CASSLVRGESPLHF.

This chain links TRBV28 with TRBJ1-2; 7 nucleotides match TRBD1. The V and J ends lost 6 bases and 4 bases, in that order; junction bases with no gene match: 2. This CDR3 is 12 amino acids long. Germline CDR1 is MDHEN and CDR2 is SYDVKM. In DNA form, the CDR3 reads TGTGCCAGCAGGCAGGGGGGCTATGGCTACACCTTC. Encoded protein: CASRQGGYGYTF.

This chain links TRBV6-2 or TRBV6-3 with TRBJ1-5; a weak D match, TRBD1 (5 bases). This CDR3 region has 16 residues. Trimming left V 4 bases short and J 9 bases short, with 22 bases between. CDR1 and CDR2 from the germline V gene are MNHEY and SVGEGT. The CDR3, as DNA: TGTGCCAGCAGTTTTTTAGGGGTAGGGAGGCCCAGGCCCCAGCATTTT. Its translation is CASSFLGVGRPRPQHF.

This chain uses TRBV5-1 with TRBJ1-1; D possibly corresponds to TRBD1 (6 bases). This CDR3 comprises 15 residues. V shed 2 bases and J shed 2 bases, with 13 bases lying between them. In germline, CDR1 is SGHRS, CDR2 YFSETQ. This chain's CDR3 is CASSLLSGVNTEAFF. The CDR3 bases are TGCGCCAGCAGCTTATTATCAGGGGTAAACACTGAAGCTTTCTTT.

The CDR3 DNA reads TGTGCCAGCAGCCCCTACGTAGCCTACGAGCAGTACTTC. Translated, it gives CASSPYVAYEQYF. The chain has TRBV7-2 and TRBJ2-7; no firm D call. CDR1 is SGHTA and CDR2 is FQGNSA in the germline V gene. V was trimmed by 5 bases and J by 2 bases, leaving 10 bases between them. The CDR3 spans 13 residues.

The chain is built from TRBV7-9 and TRBJ2-3; a possible D gene is TRBD1 (5 bases). The germline V gene has CDR1 SEHNR and CDR2 FQNEAQ (reference sequence). Trimming pared 5 bases from V and 6 bases from J, leaving 15 bases between. The CDR3 sequence is 14 residues long. The CDR3 DNA reads as TGTGCCAGCAGCCCTCGGGCAGGGCCGGATACGCAGTATTTT. Translating gives CASSPRAGPDTQYF. The variable domain in full, completed from reference TRBV7-9 and TRBJ2-3, reads DTGVSQNPRHKITKRGQNVTFRCDPISEHNRLYWYRQTLGQGPEFLTYFQNEAQLEKSRLLSDRFSAERPKGSFSTLEIQRTEQGDSAMYLCASSPRAGPDTQYFGPGTRLTVL.

The CDR3 DNA sequence: TGTGCCAGCAGCTTCGCAGGGTCCTACAATGAGCAGTTCTTC. It specifies CASSFAGSYNEQFF. This chain connects TRBV7-3 to TRBJ2-1, with D tentatively TRBD1 (5 bases). Germline V gene data show CDR1 as SGHTA and CDR2 as FQGTGA. This CDR3 region has 14 residues. V was pared by 3 bases and J by 1 base, with 7 bases between.

This clone was counted only a few times. The chain carries TRBV2 and TRBJ2-7; no definite D call. There are 13 residues in the CDR3. In germline, CDR1 is SNHLY, CDR2 FYNNEI. V lost 4 bases and J lost 3, with 10 bases in between. The CDR3 DNA reads as TGTGCCAGCAGTGCAGGCTACGGCTACGAGCAGTACTTC. Its translation: CASSAGYGYEQYF.

CDR3 bases: TGTGCCAGCAGCTTAGGGAGCGGGAGAGTCTTCGGAAATGAGCAGTTCTTC. Encoded protein: CASSLGSGRVFGNEQFF. The chain is built from TRBV7-7 and TRBJ2-1; 8 bases agree with TRBD2. The trim removed 1 base at V and 7 bases at J, leaving 12 bases unmatched. This CDR3 is built from 17 residues. Germline assignment: CDR1 SSHAT and CDR2 FNYEAQ (reference sequence).

The genes are TRBV7-8 and TRBJ1-2; weak D call: TRBD1 (5 bases). The CDR3 has 13 amino acids. V gave up 5 bases and J gave up 4 bases, with 11 bases separating them. Germline V gene lookup returns CDR1 SGHVS and CDR2 FQNEAQ. The CDR3 region is CASSPRRGYGYTF. The CDR3 DNA follows: TGTGCCAGCAGCCCTCGTAGGGGCTATGGCTACACCTTC. The full variable domain, in which reference TRBV7-8 and TRBJ1-2 provide the parts outside the CDR3, is GAGVSQSPRYKVAKRGQDVALRCDPISGHVSLFWYQQALGQGPEFLTYFQNEAQLDKSGLPSDRFFAERPEGSVSTLKIQRTQQEDSAVYLCASSPRRGYGYTFGSGTRLTVV.

The genes are TRBV15 and TRBJ2-7; TRBD2 might be the D (7 bases). The V and J ends lost 0 bases and 0 bases respectively, with 12 bases between them. Germline lookup yields CDR1 LNHNV and CDR2 YYDKDF (reference sequence). The CDR3 extends over 16 amino acids. The CDR3 nucleotides are TGTGCCACCAGCAGAGAGGGGGGGCTGAGCTCCTACGAGCAGTACTTC. Its translation: CATSREGGLSSYEQYF.

J is TRBJ2-1 and V is TRBV18; D is undetermined. The germline V gene has CDR1 KGHSH and CDR2 LQKENI. This CDR3 comprises 13 residues. Deletions cut 3 bases from V and 5 bases from J, with 8 bases between. CDR3 in DNA: TGTGCCAGCTCACCTCTAGAAAACAATGAGCAGTTCTTC. Amino acids: CASSPLENNEQFF.

A single count supports this clone. The chain carries TRBV19 and TRBJ2-5, with D perhaps matching TRBD2 (6 bases). Trimming took 10 bases from V and 5 from J, leaving 17 bases between them. The germline V gene has CDR1 LNHDA and CDR2 SQIVND (reference sequence). This CDR3 has 13 amino acids. CDR3 in DNA: TGTGCCACCAGACCCGGGGGTGGGGAGACCCAGTACTTC. Translation gives CATRPGGGETQYF.

In this sample, this clone turned up a few times. This chain uses TRBV2 with TRBJ2-7; 15 nucleotides agree with TRBD2. The germline V gene encodes CDR1 SNHLY and CDR2 FYNNEI. J gave up 7 bases and V 6 bases, and 4 bases lay outside the gene matches. The CDR3 is made up of 14 amino acids. In DNA form, the CDR3 reads TGTGCCAGCAGGGGACTAGCGGGAGGTGGTGAGCAGTACTTC. It specifies CASRGLAGGGEQYF.

The V call is TRBV27, the J call TRBJ2-1, with a tentative D call TRBD2 (5 bases). Germline-derived CDR1 and CDR2 are MNHEY and SMNVEV (reference sequence). V was pared by 7 bases and J by 1 base, with 14 bases between. This CDR3 comprises 15 residues. As DNA, the CDR3 is TGTGCCAGCACCCCAAGTCGGAGGTCCTACAATGAGCAGTTCTTC. Protein sequence: CASTPSRRSYNEQFF.

This chain joins TRBV7-2 and TRBJ2-7; TRBD2 matches at 14 bases. CDR1 is SGHTA and CDR2 is FQGNSA in the germline V gene. The CDR3 sequence is 16 residues long. The junction had 4 bases not matched to a gene; V was cut back by 1 base and J by 5 bases. The CDR3 here is CASSLEGLAGVNEQYF. The CDR3 DNA reads as TGTGCCAGCAGCTTAGAGGGACTAGCGGGAGTAAACGAGCAGTACTTC.

CDR3 protein: CASSQGWAAAFDTQYF. CDR3 nucleotide sequence: TGTGCCAGCAGCCAAGGGTGGGCAGCGGCATTCGATACGCAGTATTTT. The genes are TRBV11-3 and TRBJ2-3; D perhaps matches TRBD2 (5 bases). Germline V lookup: CDR1 SGHNT, CDR2 YENEEA. Trimming removed 5 bases at V and 6 bases at J, with 21 bases between. The CDR3 totals 16 residues.

This chain joins TRBV6-6 and TRBJ1-1; 7 bases are shared with TRBD1. Germline V gene sequence: CDR1 MNHNY, CDR2 SVGAGI (reference sequence). The CDR3 totals 13 residues. Losses at the gene ends were 5 bases for V and 7 bases for J; bases not matched to a gene: 7. CDR3 amino acids: CASSGTGDREAFF. The DNA for the CDR3 is TGTGCCAGCAGTGGCACAGGGGACCGTGAAGCTTTCTTT.

The chain is built from TRBV10-3 and TRBJ2-1; possible D gene TRBD2, 5 bases. The CDR3 contains 18 residues. CDR1 is ENHRY and CDR2 is SYGVKD in the germline V gene. The germline V and J ends were trimmed by 0 bases and 0 bases, with 15 bases remaining between them. CDR3 sequence reads: CAISESVSRDNSYNEQFF. The CDR3, as DNA: TGTGCCATCAGTGAGTCGGTCTCCCGGGATAACTCCTACAATGAGCAGTTCTTC.

The CDR3: CASSYSGRDNSPLHF. CDR3 DNA sequence: TGTGCCAGCAGTTATTCAGGGAGGGATAATTCACCCCTCCACTTT. The chain is built from TRBV5-5 and TRBJ1-6; possible D gene TRBD1, 5 bases. V was cut by 5 bases and J by 5 bases, with 14 bases left in between. The CDR3 is made up of 15 amino acids. Germline assignment: CDR1 SGHKS and CDR2 YYEKEE (reference sequence). Using reference TRBV5-5 and TRBJ1-6 for the parts outside the CDR3, the full variable domain is DAGVTQSPTHLIKTRGQQVTLRCSPISGHKSVSWYQQVLGQGPQFIFQYYEKEERGRGNFPDRFSARQFPNYSSELNVNALLLGDSALYLCASSYSGRDNSPLHFGNGTRLTVT.

The rearrangement joins TRBV28 to TRBJ1-2; 7 bases are a match to TRBD1. Germline V gives CDR1 MDHEN, CDR2 SYDVKM. With 6 bases clipped from V and 0 bases from J, the junction kept 7 bases outside the gene matches. This CDR3 is built from 15 residues. The chain's CDR3 is CASRTGLASNYGYTF. For the CDR3, the DNA is TGTGCCAGCAGGACAGGGCTCGCTTCTAACTATGGCTACACCTTC.

The chain combines TRBV18 with TRBJ1-4, with TRBD1 as a possible D gene (6 bases). V shed 5 bases and J shed 5 bases, with 15 bases lying between them. CDR1 is KGHSH and CDR2 is LQKENI in the germline V gene. The CDR3 totals 15 residues. The CDR3 DNA sequence: TGTGCCAGCTCAATCCAGACAGGCCCGAATGAAAAACTGTTTTTT. Residues: CASSIQTGPNEKLFF.

This rearrangement joins TRBV6-2 or TRBV6-3 to TRBJ2-5, with 10 bases lining up with TRBD2. CDR1 is MNHEY and CDR2 is SVGEGT in the germline V gene. The CDR3 length is 16 residues. V gave up 1 base and J gave up 3 bases; unmatched junction bases: 5. The CDR3 loop is CASSYFPSGRKETQYF. The DNA of the CDR3 is TGTGCCAGCAGTTACTTTCCTAGCGGGAGAAAAGAGACCCAGTACTTC.

V gene TRBV27 combines with J gene TRBJ2-7; D gene uncertain. Trimming left V 5 bases short and J 2 bases short, with 13 bases between. Germline V gene data show CDR1 as MNHEY and CDR2 as SMNVEV (reference sequence). The CDR3 has 14 amino acids. CDR3 residues: CASSEQLTPYEQYF. As DNA, the CDR3 is TGTGCCAGCAGTGAACAGCTTACCCCCTACGAGCAGTACTTC.

The chain is built from TRBV12-3 or TRBV12-4 and TRBJ2-7, with D unclear. Trimming left V 3 bases short and J 3 bases short, with 6 bases between. This CDR3 contains 12 residues. CDR3 DNA: TGTGCCAGCAGTTTTTCCCTCTACGAGCAGTACTTC. Its translation: CASSFSLYEQYF.

About this clone: This sample also contains other DNA sequences that code for the same CDR3. CDR3 sequence reads: CASSQSDSYEQYF. In nucleotides, the CDR3 is TGTGCCAGCAGCCAATCCGACAGTTACGAGCAGTACTTC. J is TRBJ2-7 and V is TRBV3-1 (or the pseudogene TRBV3-2), with D perhaps TRBD1 (5 bases). Germline V CDR1 and CDR2: LGHDT, YNNKEL (reference sequence). Trimming stripped 2 bases from V and 4 bases from J, with 9 bases between. This CDR3 has 13 residues.

V usage is TRBV10-2 and J usage is TRBJ1-1, with D perhaps matching TRBD1 (6 bases). CDR3 length: 13 amino acids. Germline CDR1 reads WSHSY; CDR2 reads SAAADI. The ends were cut back, 8 bases at V and 8 bases at J, with 18 bases in the middle. Written as DNA, the CDR3 is TGCGCCAGCGGGAGAGGACAGCAAGGAGAAGCTTTCTTT. Protein: CASGRGQQGEAFF.

In this sample, this clone turned up once. This chain uses TRBV5-5 with TRBJ2-2; D is possibly TRBD2 (6 bases). In germline, CDR1 is SGHKS, CDR2 YYEKEE (reference sequence). The CDR3 contains 14 residues. V was clipped by 1 base and J by 6 bases, with 10 bases between them. This CDR3 is CASSLSGSSGELFF. The CDR3 nucleotides read TGTGCCAGCAGCTTGTCCGGGAGTTCCGGGGAGCTGTTTTTT.

This clone appeared a single time. This chain links TRBV27 with TRBJ2-1; tentatively, D is TRBD2 (5 bases). The CDR3 has 13 residues. Deletions cut 3 bases from V and 7 bases from J, with 10 bases between. Germline lookup yields CDR1 MNHEY and CDR2 SMNVEV (reference sequence). CDR3 nucleotides: TGTGCCAGCAGTTTTCCTTGGACTAATGAGCAGTTCTTC. Translation gives CASSFPWTNEQFF.